This is a list of T cell receptor beta chains from one sample in a study of cytomegalovirus exposure and HLA in healthy donors. The data were produced by immunoSEQ multiplex PCR, yet TCRdb's version contains in-frame clones alone and is incomplete. The sample includes 150,000 to 200,000 clones, about four fifths of them seen just once. Sequenced input: PBMCs. These receptors came from a man aged 18-30 years in good health and CMV-seronegative. CDR3s include the opening cysteine and the closing phenylalanine or tryptophan.

j_call v_call cdr3_length cdr3_aa
TRBJ1-1 TRBV7-3 16 CASSLRTGGVNTEAFF
TRBJ2-3 TRBV7-9 15 CASRPNRVGTDTQYF
TRBJ2-3 TRBV5-1 16 CASSLPGELITDTQYF
TRBJ2-2 TRBV6-5 13 CATRRAKSGELFF
TRBJ2-7 TRBV7-2 14 CASSLGYRDVEQYF
TRBJ2-1 TRBV29-1 13 CSAGTGAYNEQFF
TRBJ1-1 TRBV2 12 CASKAGNTEAFF
TRBJ2-7 TRBV30 14 CAWSVSVPKYEQYF
TRBJ1-2 TRBV6-5 13 CASKTTDNYGYTF
TRBJ2-3 TRBV29-1 14 CSVEAQGSGDTQYF
TRBJ2-7 TRBV28 14 CASRLGTSGNEQYF
TRBJ2-7 TRBV5-1 17 CASSWTSGGAKGYEQYF
TRBJ1-1 TRBV5-1 14 CASSLDQGNTEAFF
TRBJ2-3 TRBV6-4 15 CASSDVSGSTDTQYF
TRBJ1-1 TRBV11-3 13 CASSPEQNTEAFF
TRBJ2-1 TRBV9 15 CASSVTSDVRNEQFF
TRBJ1-1 TRBV14 15 CASSHRTGLYTEAFF
TRBJ1-5 TRBV18 15 CASSPSADSNQPQHF
TRBJ2-7 TRBV4-3 16 CASSQGRESGYYEQYF
TRBJ2-1 TRBV19 13 CASSIQSNNEQFF